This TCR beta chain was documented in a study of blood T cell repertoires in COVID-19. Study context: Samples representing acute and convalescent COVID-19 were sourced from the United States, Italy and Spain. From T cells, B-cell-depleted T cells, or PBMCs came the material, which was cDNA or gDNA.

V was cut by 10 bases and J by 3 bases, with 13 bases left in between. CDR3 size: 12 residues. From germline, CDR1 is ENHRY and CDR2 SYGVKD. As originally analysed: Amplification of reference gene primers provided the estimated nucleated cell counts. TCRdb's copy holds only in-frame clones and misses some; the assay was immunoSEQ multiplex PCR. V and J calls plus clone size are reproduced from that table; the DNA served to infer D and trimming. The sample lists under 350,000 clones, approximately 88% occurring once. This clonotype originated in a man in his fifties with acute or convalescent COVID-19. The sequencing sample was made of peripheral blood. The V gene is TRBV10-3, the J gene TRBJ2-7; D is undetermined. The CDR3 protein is CATMASNYEQYF. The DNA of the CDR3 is TGTGCCACCATGGCCTCAAACTACGAGCAGTACTTC.